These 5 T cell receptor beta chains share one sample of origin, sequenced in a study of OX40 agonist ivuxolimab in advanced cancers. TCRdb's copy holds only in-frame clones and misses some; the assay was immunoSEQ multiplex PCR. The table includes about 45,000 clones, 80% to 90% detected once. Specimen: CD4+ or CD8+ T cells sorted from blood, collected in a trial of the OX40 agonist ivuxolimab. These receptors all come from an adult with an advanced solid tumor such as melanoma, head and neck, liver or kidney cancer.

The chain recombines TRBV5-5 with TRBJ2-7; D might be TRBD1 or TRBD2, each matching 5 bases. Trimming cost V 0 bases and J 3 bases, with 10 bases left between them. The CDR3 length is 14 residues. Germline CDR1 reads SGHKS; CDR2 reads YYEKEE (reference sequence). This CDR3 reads CASSLGGASYEQYF. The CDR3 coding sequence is TGTGCCAGCAGCTTGGGAGGGGCTAGCTACGAGCAGTACTTC. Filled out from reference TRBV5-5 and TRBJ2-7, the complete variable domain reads DAGVTQSPTHLIKTRGQQVTLRCSPISGHKSVSWYQQVLGQGPQFIFQYYEKEERGRGNFPDRFSARQFPNYSSELNVNALLLGDSALYLCASSLGGASYEQYFGPGTRLTVT.

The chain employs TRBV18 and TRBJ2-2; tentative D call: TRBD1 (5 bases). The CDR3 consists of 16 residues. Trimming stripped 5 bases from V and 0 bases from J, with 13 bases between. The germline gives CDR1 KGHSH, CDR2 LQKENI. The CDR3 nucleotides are TGTGCCAGCTCAGGGGCCGGGCAGTCGAACACCGGGGAGCTGTTTTTT. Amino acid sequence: CASSGAGQSNTGELFF. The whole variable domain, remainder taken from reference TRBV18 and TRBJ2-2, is NAGVMQNPRHLVRRRGQEARLRCSPMKGHSHVYWYRQLPEEGLKFMVYLQKENIIDESGMPKERFSAEFPKEGPSILRIQQVVRGDSAAYFCASSGAGQSNTGELFFGEGSRLTVL.

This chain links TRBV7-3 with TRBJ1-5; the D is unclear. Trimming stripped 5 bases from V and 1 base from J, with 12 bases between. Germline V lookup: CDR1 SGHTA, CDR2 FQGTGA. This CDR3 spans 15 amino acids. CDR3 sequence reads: CASSLVGGSNQPQHF. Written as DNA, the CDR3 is TGTGCCAGCAGCCTCGTGGGAGGAAGCAATCAGCCCCAGCATTTT.

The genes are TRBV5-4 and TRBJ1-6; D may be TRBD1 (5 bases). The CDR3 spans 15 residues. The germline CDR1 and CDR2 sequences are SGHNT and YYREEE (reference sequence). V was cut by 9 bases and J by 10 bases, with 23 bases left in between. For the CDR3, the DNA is TGTGCCACCACCTCCGTTGGGGGTGCCAGATCACCCCTCCACTTT. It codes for CATTSVGGARSPLHF.

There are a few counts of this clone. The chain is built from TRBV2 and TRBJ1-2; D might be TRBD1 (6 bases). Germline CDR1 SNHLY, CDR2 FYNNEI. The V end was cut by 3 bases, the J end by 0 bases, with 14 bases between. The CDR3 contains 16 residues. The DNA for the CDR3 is TGTGCCAGCAGTGACGCTTCCACAGGGCCTAACTATGGCTACACCTTC. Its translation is CASSDASTGPNYGYTF.